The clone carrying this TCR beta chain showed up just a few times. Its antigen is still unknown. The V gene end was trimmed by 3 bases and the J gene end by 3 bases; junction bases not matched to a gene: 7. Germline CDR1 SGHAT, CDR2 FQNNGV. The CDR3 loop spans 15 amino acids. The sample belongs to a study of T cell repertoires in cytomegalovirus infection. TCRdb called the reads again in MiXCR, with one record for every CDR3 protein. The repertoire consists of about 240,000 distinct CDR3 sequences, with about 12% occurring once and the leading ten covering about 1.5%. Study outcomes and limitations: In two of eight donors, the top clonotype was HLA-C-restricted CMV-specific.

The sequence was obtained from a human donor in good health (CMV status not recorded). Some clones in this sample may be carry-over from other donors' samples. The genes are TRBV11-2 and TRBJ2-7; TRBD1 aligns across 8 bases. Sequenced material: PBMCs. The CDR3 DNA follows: TGTGCCAGCAGCTTGACGGGACAGGTGGGCTACGAGCAGTACTTC. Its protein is CASSLTGQVGYEQYF.